This T cell receptor beta chain was documented in a study of cytomegalovirus exposure and HLA in healthy donors. This clone has a single count. Its antigen is not known. Findings of the study overall: Versus the approximately 720-donor mean, an Asian-associated ancestry cluster reportedly showed fewer N-insertions in a later analysis. The authors listed approximately 160 TCR beta chains as cytomegalovirus-associated. TCR beta V- and J-gene trimming was later associated with a missense DCLRE1C variant.

The primer mix had 60 Vbeta and 13 Jbeta primers. The table came from immunoSEQ multiplex PCR; TCRdb's copy has only in-frame clones and leaves some out. The data show about 150,000 clones, around 73% seen once. CDR1 is LNHDA and CDR2 is SQIVND in the germline V gene (reference sequence). The CDR3 has 15 amino acids. V gave up 4 bases and J gave up 0 bases; unmatched junction bases: 5. The sequenced sample consisted of PBMCs. This TCR was sampled from a woman aged 18-29 years in good health and CMV-seronegative. This chain connects TRBV19 to TRBJ1-1; 7 bases align to TRBD1. The CDR3 protein is CASSTGGHLNTEAFF. In DNA, the CDR3 is TGTGCCAGTAGTACAGGGGGACACTTGAACACTGAAGCTTTCTTT.